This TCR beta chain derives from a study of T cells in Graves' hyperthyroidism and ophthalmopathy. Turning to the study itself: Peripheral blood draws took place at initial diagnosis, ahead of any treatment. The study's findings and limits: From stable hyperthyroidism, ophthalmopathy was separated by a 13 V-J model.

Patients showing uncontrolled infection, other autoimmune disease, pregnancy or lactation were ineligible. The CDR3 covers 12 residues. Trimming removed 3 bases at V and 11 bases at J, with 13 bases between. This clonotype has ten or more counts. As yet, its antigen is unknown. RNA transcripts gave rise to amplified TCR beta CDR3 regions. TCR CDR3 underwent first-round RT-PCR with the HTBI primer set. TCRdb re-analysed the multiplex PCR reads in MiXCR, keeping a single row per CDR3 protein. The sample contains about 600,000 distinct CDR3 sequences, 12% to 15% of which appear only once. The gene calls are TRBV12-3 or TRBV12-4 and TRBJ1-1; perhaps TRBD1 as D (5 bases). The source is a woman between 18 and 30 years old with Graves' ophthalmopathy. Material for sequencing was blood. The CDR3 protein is CASSLVGARAFF. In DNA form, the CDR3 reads TGTGCCAGCAGTTTGGTTGGGGCGCGGGCTTTCTTT.